These 16 T cell receptor beta chains came from one sample sequenced in a study of immune characterization of retroperitoneal liposarcoma. TCRdb passed the PCR reads through MiXCR, listing each CDR3 protein once. This table has fewer than 2,000 distinct CDR3 sequences, approximately 30% appearing once. The sample consisted of tumor tissue. Source of these receptors: a female donor with retroperitoneal liposarcoma.

Judged by abundance, this clonotype is medium-sized. The chain employs TRBV6-1 and TRBJ2-1; 7 bases map to TRBD1. The CDR3 length is 14 residues. Germline values: CDR1 MNHNS, CDR2 SASEGT. V was pared by 7 bases and J by 10 bases, with 13 bases of the junction left unmatched. CDR3 sequence: CASTPTGDPYEQFF. The CDR3 DNA reads TGTGCCAGCACCCCCACAGGGGACCCCTACGAGCAGTTCTTC.

The CDR3 DNA reads as TGTGCCAGCAGTTTTATCCTACAAGAGCAGTTCTTC. It specifies CASSFILQEQFF. The chain carries TRBV12-3 or TRBV12-4 and TRBJ2-1; D unclear. The V end was cut by 3 bases, the J end by 10 bases, with 10 bases between. CDR3 length: 12 amino acids.

The genes are TRBV12-3 or TRBV12-4 and TRBJ1-1; TRBD1 agrees at 7 bases. The trim removed 6 bases at V and 5 bases at J, leaving 9 bases unmatched. The CDR3 is 14 residues long. In nucleotides, the CDR3 is TGTGCCAGCAGAAGAGGGGGCGCGGATACTGAAGCTTTCTTT. Translated: CASRRGGADTEAFF.

J is TRBJ1-2 and V is TRBV10-2, with D unresolved. V lost 2 bases to trimming and J lost 8 bases, with 9 bases between them. This CDR3 has 12 residues. In germline, CDR1 is WSHSY, CDR2 SAAADI. The DNA of the CDR3 is TGCGCCAGCAGTGAGGGCGGAATCGGCTACACCTTC. Its translation: CASSEGGIGYTF.

This clonotype was seen a single time. The chain carries TRBV6-1 and TRBJ1-1, with TRBD1 identical over 8 bases. V gave up 7 bases and J gave up 1 base; unmatched junction bases: 2. The germline V gene has CDR1 MNHNS and CDR2 SASEGT. The CDR3 length is 13 residues. CDR3 bases: TGTGCCAGCATGGACAGGGAGAACACTGAAGCTTTCTTT. Translation: CASMDRENTEAFF.

This clonotype was found once. The V and J genes are TRBV12-3 or TRBV12-4 and TRBJ2-3, with 7 bases identical to TRBD1. J lost 0 bases, V lost 5 bases, and 5 bases had no gene match. The CDR3 is 15 amino acids. The CDR3 loop is CASSRDRASTDTQYF. Written as DNA, the CDR3 is TGTGCCAGCAGTAGGGACAGAGCTAGCACAGATACGCAGTATTTT.

This clonotype was seen at least ten times. The CDR3 DNA sequence: TGTGCCAGCGGGGAGGGACTAGCGGGCCCCGATACGCAGTATTTT. As protein: CASGEGLAGPDTQYF. The chain links TRBV6-1 to TRBJ2-3; the match to TRBD2 covers 12 bases. The CDR3 spans 15 residues. The trim removed 8 bases at V and 6 bases at J, leaving 9 bases unmatched. CDR1 is MNHNS, CDR2 SASEGT, per germline.

By share of the sample, this clonotype is medium-sized. A much larger clone differs by one base, so this may be a read error. J is TRBJ2-1 and V is TRBV6-1; the D gene is possibly TRBD1 (5 bases). Germline CDR1 MNHNS, CDR2 SASEGT. Trimming left V 6 bases short and J 10 bases short, with 10 bases between. The CDR3 has 11 amino acids. The CDR3 DNA reads as TGTGCCAGCAGCACATGGGGCGAGCAGTTCTTC. This codes for CASSTWGEQFF.

The chain recombines TRBV24-1 with TRBJ2-1; tentatively, D is TRBD2 (7 bases). The end of the DNA aligns better with TRBJ2-7, so the J call may be wrong. The CDR3 length is 13 residues. CDR1 and CDR2 (germline): KGHDR, SFDVKD. The CDR3 is CATSDGGGNEQYF. In DNA form, the CDR3 reads TGTGCCACCAGTGATGGGGGGGGCAACGAGCAGTACTTC.

This clonotype showed up just a few times. The chain links TRBV5-1 to TRBJ2-5; D is undetermined. The germline gives CDR1 SGHRS, CDR2 YFSETQ. Trimming stripped 5 bases from V and 3 bases from J, with 5 bases between. The CDR3 contains 11 residues. In nucleotides, the CDR3 is TGCGCCAGCAGAACAGAAGAGACCCAGTACTTC. As protein: CASRTEETQYF.

This clonotype was observed a few times. The rearrangement joins TRBV27 to TRBJ1-4; possible D gene TRBD1, 5 bases. Trimming removed 0 bases at V and 0 bases at J, with 14 bases between. The CDR3 is made up of 18 amino acids. Germline V gene lookup returns CDR1 MNHEY and CDR2 SMNVEV (reference sequence). The CDR3 nucleotides are TGTGCCAGCAGTTTATCAGGGGTTTTTTTTCCAACTAATGAAAAACTGTTTTTT. It codes for CASSLSGVFFPTNEKLFF. The full variable domain, its missing parts supplied by reference TRBV27 and TRBJ1-4, is EAQVTQNPRYLITVTGKKLTVTCSQNMNHEYMSWYRQDPGLGLRQIYYSMNVEVTDKGDVPEGYKVSRKEKRNFPLILESPSPNQTSLYFCASSLSGVFFPTNEKLFFGSGTQLSVL.

This clonotype is judged medium-sized. This chain connects TRBV6-1 to TRBJ2-3; D is unclear. V was clipped by 5 bases and J by 0 bases, with 9 bases between them. The CDR3 covers 14 residues. Germline assignment: CDR1 MNHNS and CDR2 SASEGT. In DNA, the CDR3 is TGTGCCAGCAGTTTGAGGCCCAGCACAGATACGCAGTATTTT. Amino acid sequence: CASSLRPSTDTQYF.

The chain combines TRBV4-1 with TRBJ1-4; TRBD1 might be the D (5 bases). The CDR3 spans 15 residues. Trimming cost V 5 bases and J 12 bases, with 22 bases left between them. CDR1 and CDR2 (germline): MGHRA, YSYEKL. CDR3 sequence (DNA): TGCGCCAGCAGCGCAGGAAGGGCCGCCTTAGGGGAACTGTTTTTT. It yields the protein CASSAGRAALGELFF.

The count of this clonotype is one. The CDR3 region is CASSDGLAGQETQYF. The CDR3 nucleotides read TGTGCCAGCAGCGATGGACTAGCGGGACAAGAGACCCAGTACTTC. V gene TRBV2 combines with J gene TRBJ2-5, with TRBD2 matching over 12 bases. Trimming took 6 bases from V and 2 from J; bases not matched to a gene: 4. Per the germline V gene, CDR1 is SNHLY and CDR2 is FYNNEI. The CDR3 length is 15 residues.

This clonotype was seen at least ten times. This chain links TRBV6-6 with TRBJ1-1; D is unresolved. Germline-derived CDR1 and CDR2 are MNHNY and SVGAGI (reference sequence). Trimming took off 2 bases at V and 2 bases at J, with 9 bases between the two ends. There are 14 residues in the CDR3. Here the CDR3 reads CASSYRESNTEAFF. CDR3 nucleotides: TGTGCCAGCAGTTACCGGGAAAGTAACACTGAAGCTTTCTTT.

This clonotype is large within its sample. V usage is TRBV24-1 and J usage is TRBJ2-3; no clear D gene. The end of the DNA aligns better with TRBJ2-7, so the J call may be wrong. The CDR3 sequence is 11 residues long. CDR1 is KGHDR, CDR2 SFDVKD, per germline. CDR3 sequence reads: CATSRSNEQYF. The DNA of the CDR3 is TGTGCCACCAGTCGGTCCAATGAGCAGTACTTC.